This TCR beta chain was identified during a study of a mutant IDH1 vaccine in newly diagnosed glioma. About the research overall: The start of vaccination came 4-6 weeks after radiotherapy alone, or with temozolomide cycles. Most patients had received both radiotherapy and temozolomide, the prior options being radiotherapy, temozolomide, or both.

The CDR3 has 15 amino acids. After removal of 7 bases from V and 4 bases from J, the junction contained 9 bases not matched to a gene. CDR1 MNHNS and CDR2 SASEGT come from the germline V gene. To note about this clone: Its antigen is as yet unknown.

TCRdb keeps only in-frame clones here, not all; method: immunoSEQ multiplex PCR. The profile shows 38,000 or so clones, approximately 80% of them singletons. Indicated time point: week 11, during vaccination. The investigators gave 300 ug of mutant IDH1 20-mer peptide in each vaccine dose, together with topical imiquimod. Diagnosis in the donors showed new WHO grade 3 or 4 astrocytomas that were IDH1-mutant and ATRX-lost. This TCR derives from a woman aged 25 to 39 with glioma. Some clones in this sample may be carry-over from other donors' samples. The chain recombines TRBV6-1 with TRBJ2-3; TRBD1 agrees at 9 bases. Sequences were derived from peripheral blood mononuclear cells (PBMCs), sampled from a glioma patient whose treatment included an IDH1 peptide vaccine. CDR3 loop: CASTSTGGIADTQYF. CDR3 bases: TGTGCCAGCACCTCGACAGGGGGAATAGCAGATACGCAGTATTTT.